This record covers a single T cell receptor (beta chain). The authors' processing: Cell counts per sample came from amplifying reference gene primers. TCRdb's table, derived via immunoSEQ multiplex PCR, lists solely in-frame clones and lacks some. V, J and clone size reflect that table, while D and trimming were determined from the DNA. This table holds 200,000 to 250,000 clones, roughly 81% found once. This sample is part of a study of blood T cell repertoires in COVID-19. Background on the study: Spain, Italy and the United States supplied samples that represented acute and convalescent COVID-19. PBMCs, B-cell-depleted T cells, or T cells provided the cDNA or gDNA that made up the material.

V lost 8 bases, J lost 9 bases, and 23 bases lay in between. The CDR3 covers 15 residues. Germline loops: CDR1 MNHEY, CDR2 SVGAGI. The source material was peripheral blood. V gene TRBV6-5 combines with J gene TRBJ1-5; TRBD1 is a possible D gene (6 bases). The sequence was collected from a woman aged 50 to 60 with active or convalescent COVID-19. Written as DNA, the CDR3 is TGTGCCAGCCTCCCTCAGGGGCGTCTTTTATGGCCCCAGCATTTT. As protein: CASLPQGRLLWPQHF.